This TCR beta chain was identified during a study of patients and donors after allogeneic stem cell transplantation. The V and J ends lost 7 bases and 2 bases respectively, with 15 bases between them. Germline lookup yields CDR1 DFQATT and CDR2 SNEGSKA (reference sequence). The CDR3 runs to 14 residues. TCRdb called the RT-PCR reads again in MiXCR, with one record for every CDR3 protein. This table holds 400,000 to 500,000 distinct CDR3 sequences, 16% found once. This rearrangement joins TRBV20-1 to TRBJ2-1; D is possibly TRBD2 (6 bases). The sequence was obtained from a human donor who was either an allogeneic HSCT recipient or a stem cell or donor lymphocyte infusion donor (not recorded which). It is not recorded whose cells these are; they may come from a transplant donor. Sequenced: blood, either unsorted or a sorted T cell fraction (not recorded which). The chain's CDR3 is CSDGTPGAYNEQFF. The CDR3 nucleotides read TGCAGTGACGGGACTCCGGGGGCCTACAATGAGCAGTTCTTC.